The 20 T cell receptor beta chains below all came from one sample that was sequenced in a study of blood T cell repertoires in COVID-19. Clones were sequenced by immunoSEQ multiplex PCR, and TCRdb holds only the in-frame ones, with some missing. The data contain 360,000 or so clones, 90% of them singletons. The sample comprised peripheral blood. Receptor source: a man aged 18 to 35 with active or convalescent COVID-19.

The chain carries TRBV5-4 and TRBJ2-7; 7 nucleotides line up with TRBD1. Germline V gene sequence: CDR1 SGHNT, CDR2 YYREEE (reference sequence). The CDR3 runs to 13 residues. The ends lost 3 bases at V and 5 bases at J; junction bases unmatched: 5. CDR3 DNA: TGTGCCAGCAGCTGGGCGACAGGGAACGAGCAGTACTTC. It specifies CASSWATGNEQYF.

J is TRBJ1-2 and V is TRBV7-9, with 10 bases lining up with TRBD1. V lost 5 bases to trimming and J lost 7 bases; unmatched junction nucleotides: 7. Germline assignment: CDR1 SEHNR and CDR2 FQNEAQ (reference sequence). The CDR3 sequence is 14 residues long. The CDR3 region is CASSLTWDRGGYTF. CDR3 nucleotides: TGTGCCAGCAGCCTGACGTGGGACAGGGGTGGCTACACCTTC. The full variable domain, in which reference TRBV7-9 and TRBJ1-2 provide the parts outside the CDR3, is DTGVSQNPRHKITKRGQNVTFRCDPISEHNRLYWYRQTLGQGPEFLTYFQNEAQLEKSRLLSDRFSAERPKGSFSTLEIQRTEQGDSAMYLCASSLTWDRGGYTFGSGTRLTVV.

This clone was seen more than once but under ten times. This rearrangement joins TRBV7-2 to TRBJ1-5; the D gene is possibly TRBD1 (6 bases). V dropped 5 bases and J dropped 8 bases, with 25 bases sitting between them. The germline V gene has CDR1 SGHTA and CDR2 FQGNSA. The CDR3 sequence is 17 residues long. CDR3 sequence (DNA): TGTGCCAGCAGCCAGGGCCTTTTGGTGGGGGCGCCCGAGCCCCAGCATTTT. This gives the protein CASSQGLLVGAPEPQHF. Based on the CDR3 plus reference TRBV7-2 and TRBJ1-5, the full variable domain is GAGVSQSPSNKVTEKGKDVELRCDPISGHTALYWYRQSLGQGLEFLIYFQGNSAPDKSGLPSDRFSAERTGGSVSTLTIQRTQQEDSAVYLCASSQGLLVGAPEPQHFGDGTRLSIL.

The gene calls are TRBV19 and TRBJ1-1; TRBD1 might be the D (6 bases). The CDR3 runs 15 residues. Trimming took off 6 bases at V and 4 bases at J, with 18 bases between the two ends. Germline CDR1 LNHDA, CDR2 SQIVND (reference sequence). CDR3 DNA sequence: TGTGCCAGTAGCAATACGGGGGGCGGTGCCACTGAAGCTTTCTTT. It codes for CASSNTGGGATEAFF.

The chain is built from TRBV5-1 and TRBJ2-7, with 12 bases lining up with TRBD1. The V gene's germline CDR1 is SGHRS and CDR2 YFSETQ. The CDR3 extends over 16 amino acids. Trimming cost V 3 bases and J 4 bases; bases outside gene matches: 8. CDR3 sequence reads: CASSYSGTGGLYEQYF. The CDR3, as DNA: TGCGCCAGCAGCTACTCCGGGACAGGGGGCTTATACGAGCAGTACTTC.

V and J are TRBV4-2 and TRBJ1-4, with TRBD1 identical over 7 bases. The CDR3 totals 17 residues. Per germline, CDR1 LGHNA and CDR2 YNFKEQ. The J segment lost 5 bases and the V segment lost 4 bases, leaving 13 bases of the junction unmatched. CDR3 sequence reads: CASSRHLRDRKNEKLFF. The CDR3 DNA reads TGTGCCAGCAGCCGACATCTGAGGGACAGAAAAAATGAAAAACTGTTTTTT.

The CDR3 sequence: CASSPSSEQYF. CDR3 sequence (DNA): TGTGCCAGCAGCCCCTCTTCGGAGCAGTACTTC. This sequence joins TRBV28 and TRBJ2-7; no clear D gene. V lost 6 bases to trimming and J lost 7 bases, with 10 bases between them. Per germline, CDR1 MDHEN and CDR2 SYDVKM. The CDR3 covers 11 residues.

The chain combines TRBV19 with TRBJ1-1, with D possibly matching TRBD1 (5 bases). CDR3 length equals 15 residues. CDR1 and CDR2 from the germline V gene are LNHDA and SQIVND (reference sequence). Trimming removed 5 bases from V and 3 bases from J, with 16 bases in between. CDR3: CASSPRQGSDTEAFF. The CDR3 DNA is TGTGCCAGTAGTCCCCGGCAGGGATCGGACACTGAAGCTTTCTTT.

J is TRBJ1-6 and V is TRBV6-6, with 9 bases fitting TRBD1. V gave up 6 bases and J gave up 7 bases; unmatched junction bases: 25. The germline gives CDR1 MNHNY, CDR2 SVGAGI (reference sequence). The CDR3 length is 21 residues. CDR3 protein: CASSPTHPGQGIDMVNSPLHF. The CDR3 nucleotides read TGTGCCAGCAGCCCAACGCATCCGGGACAGGGCATCGATATGGTGAATTCACCCCTCCACTTT.

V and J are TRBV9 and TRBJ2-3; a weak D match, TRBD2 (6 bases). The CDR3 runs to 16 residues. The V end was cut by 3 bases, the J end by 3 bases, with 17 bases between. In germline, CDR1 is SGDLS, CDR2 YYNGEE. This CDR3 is CASSGGAGLGTDTQYF. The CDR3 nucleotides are TGTGCCAGCAGCGGCGGGGCAGGGTTAGGGACAGATACGCAGTATTTT.

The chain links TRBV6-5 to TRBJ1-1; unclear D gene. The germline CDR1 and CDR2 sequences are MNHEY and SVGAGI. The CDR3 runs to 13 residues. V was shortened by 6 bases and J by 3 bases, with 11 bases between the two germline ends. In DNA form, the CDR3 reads TGTGCCAGCAGCAGGAGCGGGGACACTGAAGCTTTCTTT. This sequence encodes CASSRSGDTEAFF.

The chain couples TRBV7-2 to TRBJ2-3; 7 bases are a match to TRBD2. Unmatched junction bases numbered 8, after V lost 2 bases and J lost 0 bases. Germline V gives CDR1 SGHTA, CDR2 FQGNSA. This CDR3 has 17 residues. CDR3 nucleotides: TGTGCCAGCAGCTTATTTGGGGGAGGGGCTAGCACAGATACGCAGTATTTT. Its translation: CASSLFGGGASTDTQYF.

The chain's CDR3 is CASNERQLQETQYF. CDR3 sequence (DNA): TGTGCCAGCAACGAAAGACAGCTTCAAGAGACCCAGTACTTC. This chain uses TRBV2 with TRBJ2-5; maybe TRBD1 (5 bases). The germline V gene encodes CDR1 SNHLY and CDR2 FYNNEI. Trimming removed 7 bases from V and 2 bases from J, with 14 bases in between. The CDR3 length is 14 residues.

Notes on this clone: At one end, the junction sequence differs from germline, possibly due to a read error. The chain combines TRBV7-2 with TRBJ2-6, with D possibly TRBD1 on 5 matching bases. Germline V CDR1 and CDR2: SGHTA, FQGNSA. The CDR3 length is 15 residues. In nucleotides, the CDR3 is TGTGCCAGCAGCTTAGAAACGTCTGGGGCCAACGTGCTGACTTTC. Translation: CASSLETSGANVLTF.

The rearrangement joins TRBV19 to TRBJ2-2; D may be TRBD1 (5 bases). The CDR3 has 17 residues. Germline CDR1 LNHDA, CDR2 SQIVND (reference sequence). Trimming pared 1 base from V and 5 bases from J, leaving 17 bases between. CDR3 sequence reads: CASSIAWARVRTGELFF. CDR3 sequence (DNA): TGTGCCAGTAGTATAGCGTGGGCCAGGGTACGGACCGGGGAGCTGTTTTTT.

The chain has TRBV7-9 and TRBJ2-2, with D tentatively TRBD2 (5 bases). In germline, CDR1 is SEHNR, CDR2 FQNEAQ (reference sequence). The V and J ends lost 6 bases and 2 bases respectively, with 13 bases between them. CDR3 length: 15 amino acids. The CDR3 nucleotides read TGTGCCAGCAGAGCACTAGGGCCAAACACCGGGGAGCTGTTTTTT. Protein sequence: CASRALGPNTGELFF. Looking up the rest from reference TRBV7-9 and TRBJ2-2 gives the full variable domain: DTGVSQNPRHKITKRGQNVTFRCDPISEHNRLYWYRQTLGQGPEFLTYFQNEAQLEKSRLLSDRFSAERPKGSFSTLEIQRTEQGDSAMYLCASRALGPNTGELFFGEGSRLTVL.

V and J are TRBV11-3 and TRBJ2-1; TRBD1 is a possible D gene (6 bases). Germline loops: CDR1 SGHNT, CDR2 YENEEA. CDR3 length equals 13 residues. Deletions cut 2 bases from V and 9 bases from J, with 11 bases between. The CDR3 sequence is CASSLTGWAEQFF. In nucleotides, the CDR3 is TGTGCCAGCAGCTTAACAGGGTGGGCTGAGCAGTTCTTC. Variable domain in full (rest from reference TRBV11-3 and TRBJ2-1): EAGVVQSPRYKIIEKKQPVAFWCNPISGHNTLYWYLQNLGQGPELLIRYENEEAVDDSQLPKDRFSAERLKGVDSTLKIQPAELGDSAVYLCASSLTGWAEQFFGPGTRLTVL.

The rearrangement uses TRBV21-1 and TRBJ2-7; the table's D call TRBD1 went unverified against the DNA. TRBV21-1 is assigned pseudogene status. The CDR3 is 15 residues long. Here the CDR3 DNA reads TGTGCCAGCAGCAAAGGGACAGGAGATTTCTACGAGCAGTACTTC. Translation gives CASSKGTGDFYEQYF.

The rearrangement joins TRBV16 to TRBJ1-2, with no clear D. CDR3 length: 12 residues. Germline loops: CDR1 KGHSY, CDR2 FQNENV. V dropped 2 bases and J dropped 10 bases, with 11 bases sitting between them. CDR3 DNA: TGTGCCAGCAGCCAAAGGCCCAGGTACTACACCTTC. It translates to CASSQRPRYYTF. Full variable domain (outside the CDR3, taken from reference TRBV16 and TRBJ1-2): GEEVAQTPKHLVRGEGQKAKLYCAPIKGHSYVFWYQQVLKNEFKFLISFQNENVFDETGMPKERFSAKCLPNSPCSLEIQATKLEDSAVYFCASSQRPRYYTFGSGTRLTVV.

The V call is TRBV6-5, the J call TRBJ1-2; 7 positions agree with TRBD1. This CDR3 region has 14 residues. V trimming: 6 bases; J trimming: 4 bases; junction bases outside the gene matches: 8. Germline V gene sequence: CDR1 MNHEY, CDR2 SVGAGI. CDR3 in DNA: TGTGCCAGCAGCCGCGAGGGACAGATCTATGGCTACACCTTC. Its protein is CASSREGQIYGYTF.